A selection of T cell receptor beta chains follows, all from one sample in a study of shared clonotypes between healthy human individuals. TCRdb's copy holds only in-frame clones and misses some; the assay was immunoSEQ multiplex PCR. The repertoire includes millions of clones, less than 95% of them detected once, and roughly 1% sits in the top ten. The sequencing input was naive CD8+ T cells sorted from blood. The source is a man aged 18 to 29 in good health. The CDR3 runs from the conserved cysteine through the conserved F or W. D genes are given only for firm matches. The size of a clone is reported for some rows only, either as once, few or many, or as a class for expanded clones.

J: TRBJ2-7
D: .
size: .
V: TRBV6-6
CDR3: CASSYGLSYEQYF
DNA: TGTGCCAGCAGTTACGGGTTGAGCTACGAGCAGTACTTC

J: TRBJ2-2
D: TRBD2
size: .
V: TRBV13
CDR3: CASSYPSGLNTGELFF
DNA: TGTGCCAGCAGCTATCCTAGCGGCTTGAACACCGGGGAGCTGTTTTTT

J: TRBJ2-5
D: .
size: .
V: TRBV19
CDR3: CASSISPQETQYF
DNA: TGTGCCAGTAGTATTTCCCCGCAAGAGACCCAGTACTTC

J: TRBJ2-7
D: .
size: .
V: TRBV6-1
CDR3: CATRDGSYEQYF
DNA: TGTGCCACCAGGGACGGCTCCTACGAGCAGTACTTC

J: TRBJ2-1
D: TRBD2
size: .
V: TRBV5-6
CDR3: CASSLGLAGGFEQFF
DNA: TGTGCCAGCAGCCTTGGACTAGCGGGGGGTTTTGAGCAGTTCTTC

J: TRBJ2-7
D: .
size: .
V: TRBV4-1
CDR3: CASSLQRGYEQYF
DNA: TGCGCCAGCAGCCTCCAAAGGGGGTACGAGCAGTACTTC

J: TRBJ2-5
D: TRBD1
size: .
V: TRBV30
CDR3: CAWSVYRGETQYF
DNA: TGTGCCTGGAGTGTCTACAGGGGGGAGACCCAGTACTTC

J: TRBJ2-5
D: .
size: .
V: TRBV9
CDR3: CASSVDDWETQYF
DNA: TGTGCCAGCAGCGTAGATGACTGGGAGACCCAGTACTTC

J: TRBJ2-1
D: TRBD2
size: .
V: TRBV9
CDR3: CASSVGSGGSYNEQFF
DNA: TGTGCCAGCAGCGTCGGTAGCGGGGGCTCCTACAATGAGCAGTTCTTC

J: TRBJ2-7
D: TRBD2
size: .
V: TRBV7-9
CDR3: CASSRTSNEQYF
DNA: TGTGCCAGCAGTCGGACTAGTAACGAGCAGTACTTC

J: TRBJ1-4
D: .
size: .
V: TRBV4-1
CDR3: CASSQGPGRLQNEKLFF
DNA: TGCGCCAGCAGCCAAGGGCCCGGGCGCCTGCAGAATGAAAAACTGTTTTTT

J: TRBJ2-1
D: TRBD2
size: .
V: TRBV13
CDR3: CASSYSGLANYNEQFF
DNA: TGTGCCAGCAGCTACTCAGGACTAGCTAACTACAATGAGCAGTTCTTC

J: TRBJ1-2
D: .
size: .
V: TRBV5-1
CDR3: CASSLAGEAYGYTF
DNA: TGCGCCAGCAGCTTGGCGGGGGAGGCCTATGGCTACACCTTC

J: TRBJ1-2
D: TRBD1
size: .
V: TRBV27
CDR3: CASSLSQGAGYGYTF
DNA: TGTGCCAGCAGTTTATCGCAGGGGGCAGGGTATGGCTACACCTTC

J: TRBJ2-1
D: TRBD2
size: .
V: TRBV6-5
CDR3: CASRTRSGGNEQFF
DNA: TGTGCCAGCAGGACACGGAGCGGGGGGAATGAGCAGTTCTTC

J: TRBJ1-1
D: .
size: few
V: TRBV4-1
CDR3: CASSQRRDTEAFF
DNA: TGCGCCAGCAGCCAGAGGCGGGACACTGAAGCTTTCTTT

J: TRBJ1-4
D: .
size: .
V: TRBV28
CDR3: CASSSLFGTTNEKLFF
DNA: TGTGCCAGCAGTTCCCTTTTCGGGACAACTAATGAAAAACTGTTTTTT

J: TRBJ2-7
D: .
size: once
V: TRBV4-1
CDR3: CASSPLWGSSYEQYF
DNA: TGCGCCAGCAGCCCCCTGTGGGGGAGCTCCTACGAGCAGTACTTC

J: TRBJ2-5
D: TRBD1
size: .
V: TRBV2
CDR3: CASSGGTGGGETQYF
DNA: TGTGCCAGCAGTGGTGGGACAGGGGGCGGTGAGACCCAGTACTTC

J: TRBJ1-1
D: .
size: .
V: TRBV7-8
CDR3: CASSAWRHLTSEAFF
DNA: TGTGCCAGCAGCGCCTGGCGGCACTTAACCTCTGAAGCTTTCTTT

J: TRBJ2-5
D: .
size: .
V: TRBV11-2
CDR3: CASSQGDQETQYF
DNA: TGTGCCAGCAGCCAAGGGGATCAAGAGACCCAGTACTTC

J: TRBJ1-1
D: .
size: .
V: TRBV6-5
CDR3: CASSSQGWNTEAFF
DNA: TGTGCCAGCAGTAGTCAGGGCTGGAACACTGAAGCTTTCTTT

J: TRBJ1-2
D: .
size: .
V: TRBV13
CDR3: CASSPRTGNGYTF
DNA: TGTGCCAGCAGCCCGAGGACCGGCAATGGCTACACCTTC

J: TRBJ1-4
D: .
size: .
V: TRBV13
CDR3: CASSPGHLNEKLFF
DNA: TGTGCCAGCAGCCCGGGGCACCTGAATGAAAAACTGTTTTTT

J: TRBJ2-1
D: TRBD2
size: .
V: TRBV7-9
CDR3: CASSPRGAGGTNEQFF
DNA: TGTGCCAGCAGCCCCAGAGGGGCGGGAGGAACCAATGAGCAGTTCTTC

J: TRBJ2-7
D: .
size: .
V: TRBV27
CDR3: CASRGISYEQYF
DNA: TGTGCCAGCAGGGGGATCTCCTACGAGCAGTACTTC

J: TRBJ1-5
D: .
size: .
V: TRBV5-1
CDR3: CASSLGQAQPQHF
DNA: TGCGCCAGCAGCTTGGGACAGGCGCAGCCCCAGCATTTT

J: TRBJ1-4
D: .
size: once
V: TRBV27
CDR3: CASSLRGGKLFF
DNA: TGTGCCAGCAGTTTGCGGGGGGGTAAACTGTTTTTT

J: TRBJ2-3
D: .
size: .
V: TRBV6-4
CDR3: CASSSDPRMDTQYF
DNA: TGTGCCAGCAGTTCGGACCCCCGGATGGATACGCAGTATTTT

J: TRBJ2-7
D: .
size: .
V: TRBV29-1
CDR3: CSVASHSGYEQYF
DNA: TGCAGCGTTGCCTCTCACAGTGGTTACGAGCAGTACTTC

J: TRBJ2-3
D: TRBD1
size: .
V: TRBV14
CDR3: CASSPTGLTDTQYF
DNA: TGTGCCAGCAGCCCGACAGGGCTCACAGATACGCAGTATTTT

J: TRBJ2-1
D: .
size: .
V: TRBV9
CDR3: CASSVADYNEQFF
DNA: TGTGCCAGCAGCGTAGCGGATTACAATGAGCAGTTCTTC

J: TRBJ2-7
D: .
size: .
V: TRBV11-2
CDR3: CASSRGSYEQYF
DNA: TGTGCCAGCAGCAGGGGATCCTACGAGCAGTACTTC

J: TRBJ2-2
D: .
size: .
V: TRBV28
CDR3: CASNLGTGELFF
DNA: TGTGCCAGCAATTTGGGAACCGGGGAGCTGTTTTTT

J: TRBJ2-7
D: TRBD1
size: once
V: TRBV29-1
CDR3: CSVGPRGTDYYEQYF
DNA: TGCAGCGTGGGGCCGAGGGGGACAGATTACTACGAGCAGTACTTC

J: TRBJ1-1
D: .
size: .
V: TRBV5-1
CDR3: CASSSGLNTEAFF
DNA: TGCGCCAGCAGCTCAGGGTTGAACACTGAAGCTTTCTTT

J: TRBJ2-7
D: .
size: .
V: TRBV6-5
CDR3: CASSYLLGADEQYF
DNA: TGTGCCAGCAGTTACTTGCTGGGGGCCGACGAGCAGTACTTC

J: TRBJ1-2
D: .
size: once
V: TRBV28
CDR3: CASSSRRTPGIRRYGYTF
DNA: TGTGCCAGCAGTTCCCGACGAACGCCCGGGATTCGACGCTATGGCTACACCTTC

J: TRBJ2-1
D: .
size: .
V: TRBV11-2
CDR3: CASSLAHEQFF
DNA: TGTGCCAGCAGCTTAGCGCATGAGCAGTTCTTC

J: TRBJ2-6
D: .
size: .
V: TRBV27
CDR3: CASTPGVAGANVLTF
DNA: TGTGCCAGCACTCCGGGGGTCGCGGGGGCCAACGTCCTGACTTTC

J: TRBJ2-2
D: .
size: few
V: TRBV9
CDR3: CASSVGQNTGELFF
DNA: TGTGCCAGCAGCGTAGGGCAGAACACCGGGGAGCTGTTTTTT

J: TRBJ1-5
D: .
size: .
V: TRBV2
CDR3: CASSGPGAGNQPQHF
DNA: TGTGCCAGCAGTGGGCCAGGGGCTGGCAATCAGCCCCAGCATTTT

J: TRBJ2-7
D: .
size: .
V: TRBV10-3
CDR3: CAIGPSYEQYF
DNA: TGTGCCATTGGCCCCTCCTACGAGCAGTACTTC

J: TRBJ2-3
D: TRBD1
size: .
V: TRBV4-2
CDR3: CASSQDPRQGEEDTQYF
DNA: TGTGCCAGCAGCCAAGACCCGAGACAGGGGGAAGAAGATACGCAGTATTTT

J: TRBJ2-1
D: .
size: .
V: TRBV4-1
CDR3: CASSQEGRGVYNEQFF
DNA: TGCGCCAGCAGCCAAGAAGGGCGGGGAGTCTACAATGAGCAGTTCTTC

J: TRBJ2-7
D: .
size: once
V: TRBV10-1
CDR3: CASSESTLGEQYF
DNA: TGCGCCAGCAGTGAGTCAACCCTTGGCGAGCAGTACTTC